The 25 T cell receptor beta chains given below trace back to one sample, sequenced in a study of cytomegalovirus exposure and HLA in healthy donors. Primers included in the PCR were 60 Vbeta and 13 Jbeta primers. The data were produced by immunoSEQ multiplex PCR, yet TCRdb's version contains in-frame clones alone and is incomplete. This sample has around 50,000 clones, with about 83% found just once. The specimen sequenced was PBMCs. These receptors originate from a man aged 25-45 years in good health and CMV-seronegative.

This sequence joins TRBV4-3 and TRBJ1-1; D is perhaps TRBD1 (5 bases). V was clipped by 2 bases and J by 0 bases, with 13 bases between them. The V gene's germline CDR1 is LGHNA and CDR2 YSLEER. CDR3 length equals 16 residues. The chain's CDR3 is CASSQSGARVNTEAFF. CDR3 bases: TGCGCCAGCAGCCAAAGTGGAGCCAGGGTGAACACTGAAGCTTTCTTT.

V and J are TRBV5-6 and TRBJ1-1, with a tentative D call TRBD1 (5 bases). The V and J ends lost 4 bases and 0 bases respectively, with 16 bases between them. CDR3 length equals 16 residues. The V gene's germline CDR1 is SGHDT and CDR2 YYEEEE. CDR3 sequence (DNA): TGTGCCAGCAGCCTAACCCCCGGGGGGATGAACACTGAAGCTTTCTTT. Its translation is CASSLTPGGMNTEAFF.

V and J are TRBV10-3 and TRBJ1-1, with 7 positions matching TRBD1. The CDR3 length is 13 residues. J was trimmed by 1 base and V by 8 bases; bases with no gene match: 4. Per germline, CDR1 ENHRY and CDR2 SYGVKD. Here the CDR3 DNA reads TGTGCCATCTCCCAGGGGGGGAACACTGAAGCTTTCTTT. Its translation: CAISQGGNTEAFF.

This clone was observed a single time. The chain is built from TRBV5-4 and TRBJ2-2; the D is unclear. CDR1 and CDR2 (germline): SGHNT, YYREEE (reference sequence). V was shortened by 0 bases and J by 0 bases, with 9 bases between the two germline ends. The CDR3 spans 16 residues. The CDR3 nucleotides are TGTGCCAGCAGCTTGGGGCAGCGCGCGAACACCGGGGAGCTGTTTTTT. Its protein is CASSLGQRANTGELFF.

The V and J genes are TRBV6-5 and TRBJ2-7, with D unresolved. Germline V CDR1 and CDR2: MNHEY, SVGAGI. This CDR3 spans 13 amino acids. V was clipped by 6 bases and J by 3 bases, with 12 bases between them. CDR3 region: CASRPGFIYEQYF. The CDR3 DNA reads as TGTGCCAGCAGGCCAGGATTCATCTACGAGCAGTACTTC.

V and J are TRBV7-2 and TRBJ2-6, with 9 bases matching TRBD1. The CDR3 has 18 amino acids. With V trimmed by 5 bases and J by 0 bases, 8 bases remained unmatched. CDR1 is SGHTA, CDR2 FQGNSA, per germline. CDR3 nucleotides: TGTGCCAGCAGCCCCGGACAGGGGATTAGCTCTGGGGCCAACGTCCTGACTTTC. It yields the protein CASSPGQGISSGANVLTF. The full variable domain, its missing parts supplied by reference TRBV7-2 and TRBJ2-6, is GAGVSQSPSNKVTEKGKDVELRCDPISGHTALYWYRQSLGQGLEFLIYFQGNSAPDKSGLPSDRFSAERTGGSVSTLTIQRTQQEDSAVYLCASSPGQGISSGANVLTFGAGSRLTVL.

The genes are TRBV7-6 and TRBJ2-7; 8 nucleotides agree with TRBD1. Germline lookup yields CDR1 SGHVS and CDR2 FNYEAQ. Trimming cost V 5 bases and J 2 bases; bases outside gene matches: 8. The CDR3 is 15 amino acids. This CDR3 is CASSPPGTGTYEQYF. The CDR3 nucleotides read TGTGCCAGCAGCCCACCCGGGACAGGCACCTACGAGCAGTACTTC.

V is TRBV6-5 and J is TRBJ2-7; 9 nucleotides line up with TRBD1. This CDR3 is 15 amino acids long. Germline V gene lookup returns CDR1 MNHEY and CDR2 SVGAGI. V trimming: 2 bases; J trimming: 6 bases; junction bases outside the gene matches: 8. In DNA, the CDR3 is TGTGCCAGCAGTTACCCCTGGACAGGGGAAGCCGAGCAGTACTTC. It codes for CASSYPWTGEAEQYF.

V usage is TRBV7-9 and J usage is TRBJ2-7, with 15 nucleotides matching TRBD2. Per the germline V gene, CDR1 is SEHNR and CDR2 is FQNEAQ (reference sequence). The ends lost 4 bases at V and 4 bases at J; junction bases unmatched: 8. This CDR3 comprises 17 residues. The CDR3 region is CASSSGLAGGVPYEQYF. The CDR3, as DNA: TGTGCCAGCAGCTCGGGACTAGCGGGAGGCGTCCCGTACGAGCAGTACTTC.

The V call is TRBV21-1, the J call TRBJ2-5; TRBD2 was called by the table and not checked on the DNA. TRBV21-1 is shown as a pseudogene. CDR3 size: 16 residues. The CDR3 is CASSKESGMGMETQYF. Here the CDR3 DNA reads TGTGCCAGCAGCAAAGAAAGCGGGATGGGGATGGAGACCCAGTACTTC.

This chain links TRBV7-2 with TRBJ2-7; D is possibly TRBD1 (6 bases). The V and J ends lost 1 base and 6 bases respectively, with 13 bases between them. The CDR3 loop spans 14 amino acids. Germline CDR1 and CDR2: SGHTA and FQGNSA. CDR3 amino acids: CASSLGLAGAEQYF. In nucleotides, the CDR3 is TGTGCCAGCAGCTTAGGTCTTGCAGGGGCCGAGCAGTACTTC.

The rearrangement joins TRBV7-6 to TRBJ2-1; D possibly corresponds to TRBD1 (5 bases). V gave up 5 bases and J gave up 4 bases, with 18 bases separating them. CDR3 length: 16 amino acids. Looked up from germline, CDR1 is SGHVS and CDR2 is FNYEAQ. CDR3 amino acids: CASSPTRVPRYNEQFF. The CDR3 DNA follows: TGTGCCAGCAGCCCCACCAGGGTCCCCCGGTACAATGAGCAGTTCTTC.

The chain recombines TRBV18 with TRBJ1-1; TRBD1 matches 7 bases. CDR1 and CDR2 (germline): KGHSH, LQKENI. With V trimmed by 2 bases and J by 7 bases, 7 bases remained unmatched. This CDR3 is built from 14 residues. This chain's CDR3 is CASSPYRDRIEAFF. In DNA, the CDR3 is TGTGCCAGCTCACCATACCGGGACAGAATTGAAGCTTTCTTT.

The chain links TRBV18 to TRBJ2-7, with 8 bases lining up with TRBD2. The CDR3 totals 13 residues. The germline V gene has CDR1 KGHSH and CDR2 LQKENI. Germline trimming cut 4 bases from V and 4 bases from J; bases unmatched to any gene: 3. CDR3 nucleotide sequence: TGTGCCAGCTCACTCAGCGGGGGATACGAGCAGTACTTC. Its protein product is CASSLSGGYEQYF. The full variable domain, with the rest looked up from reference TRBV18 and TRBJ2-7, is NAGVMQNPRHLVRRRGQEARLRCSPMKGHSHVYWYRQLPEEGLKFMVYLQKENIIDESGMPKERFSAEFPKEGPSILRIQQVVRGDSAAYFCASSLSGGYEQYFGPGTRLTVT.

J is TRBJ2-5 and V is TRBV2, with 10 bases lining up with TRBD2. Germline V gene data show CDR1 as SNHLY and CDR2 as FYNNEI. This CDR3 is built from 14 residues. V was pared by 8 bases and J by 5 bases, with 8 bases of the junction left unmatched. CDR3 nucleotide sequence: TGTGCCAGCGGGAAGCGGGAGGGGGGGGAGACCCAGTACTTC. Encoded protein: CASGKREGGETQYF.

This clone has just a few counts. The chain combines TRBV29-1 with TRBJ1-2; D is unresolved. Deletions cut 7 bases from V and 5 bases from J, with 11 bases between. Germline assignment: CDR1 SQVTM and CDR2 ANQGSEA. The CDR3 extends over 11 amino acids. The CDR3 coding sequence is TGCAGCGCTGCCGGGTGGTATGGCTACACCTTC. This gives the protein CSAAGWYGYTF.

The genes are TRBV30 and TRBJ1-5, with D tentatively TRBD1 (6 bases). V lost 2 bases and J 5 bases, leaving 10 bases between the germline ends. Germline lookup yields CDR1 GTSNPN and CDR2 SVGIG (reference sequence). This CDR3 has 13 amino acids. CDR3 residues: CAWSRAGDQPQHF. DNA for the CDR3: TGTGCCTGGAGTAGGGCAGGGGATCAGCCCCAGCATTTT.

This sequence joins TRBV5-1 and TRBJ1-4; 7 bases fit TRBD1. The germline gives CDR1 SGHRS, CDR2 YFSETQ. V gave up 0 bases and J gave up 12 bases; unmatched junction bases: 14. CDR3 length: 16 amino acids. CDR3 in DNA: TGCGCCAGCAGCTTGGCCGGGTTGACAGGGAAGCCACAACTGTTTTTT. As protein: CASSLAGLTGKPQLFF. The variable domain in full, with the rest retrieved from reference TRBV5-1 and TRBJ1-4, is KAGVTQTPRYLIKTRGQQVTLSCSPISGHRSVSWYQQTPGQGLQFLFEYFSETQRNKGNFPGRFSGRQFSNSRSEMNVSTLELGDSALYLCASSLAGLTGKPQLFFGSGTQLSVL.

This chain uses TRBV28 with TRBJ2-1, with D perhaps matching TRBD2 (6 bases). The CDR3 sequence is 16 residues long. The V and J ends lost 8 bases and 0 bases respectively, with 17 bases between them. CDR1 and CDR2 (germline): MDHEN, SYDVKM. The CDR3 loop reads CASSQGGRSSYNEQFF. CDR3 coding DNA: TGTGCCAGCTCCCAAGGAGGGCGGAGCTCCTACAATGAGCAGTTCTTC.

On this clone: Its ends do not fully match the called genes, so a read error is possible. The chain joins TRBV7-9 to TRBJ1-1; maybe TRBD1 (5 bases). Germline V lookup: CDR1 SEHNR, CDR2 FQNEAQ (reference sequence). This CDR3 has 14 residues. The CDR3 loop is CSSSPDKSLTEAFF. In nucleotides, the CDR3 is TGTTCCAGCAGCCCGGACAAATCGTTAACTGAAGCTTTCTTT.

The chain employs TRBV7-9 and TRBJ2-7; TRBD2 matches 12 bases. Germline loops: CDR1 SEHNR, CDR2 FQNEAQ (reference sequence). V lost 4 bases and J lost 4; bases outside the gene matches: 5. This CDR3 has 15 amino acids. CDR3 coding DNA: TGTGCCAGCAGCTCGACTAGCGGGGGACTTTACGAGCAGTACTTC. It is translated as CASSSTSGGLYEQYF.

The rearrangement links TRBV4-3 to TRBJ2-1; maybe TRBD2 (6 bases). Germline V gene lookup returns CDR1 LGHNA and CDR2 YSLEER. The CDR3 is 13 amino acids. With 0 bases removed from V and 9 bases from J, the gap between germline ends came to 9 bases. The CDR3 DNA reads as TGCGCCAGCAGCCAAGATAACGGGGGTGAGCAGTTCTTC. This encodes CASSQDNGGEQFF.

The V gene is TRBV5-6, the J gene TRBJ2-7; TRBD2 might be the D (6 bases). The CDR3 spans 12 residues. Germline V gene sequence: CDR1 SGHDT, CDR2 YYEEEE. Trimming took 2 bases from V and 6 from J, leaving 9 bases between them. The CDR3 DNA sequence: TGTGCCAGCAGCTTAGGAGGGAGCGAGCAGTACTTC. Protein sequence: CASSLGGSEQYF.

This chain joins TRBV27 and TRBJ2-7; D ambiguous. The germline CDR1 and CDR2 sequences are MNHEY and SMNVEV (reference sequence). The CDR3 is 14 residues long. The V end lost 1 base, the J end lost 4 bases, and 11 bases lay between the germline ends. The CDR3 reads CASSLYPSGYEQYF. CDR3 in DNA: TGTGCCAGCAGTTTATACCCTTCCGGTTACGAGCAGTACTTC.

The chain is built from TRBV19 and TRBJ1-2, with 9 bases fitting TRBD1. Germline CDR1 LNHDA, CDR2 SQIVND (reference sequence). The CDR3 has 15 amino acids. V trimming: 3 bases; J trimming: 8 bases; junction bases outside the gene matches: 10. The DNA for the CDR3 is TGTGCCAGTAGTATTAGTACAGGGGGCATGTCAGGCTACACCTTC. Amino acids: CASSISTGGMSGYTF.